These 32 T cell receptor beta chains were sequenced from one sample in a study of cytomegalovirus exposure and HLA in healthy donors. A multiplex PCR was run with 60 Vbeta primers and 13 Jbeta primers. Profiled with immunoSEQ multiplex PCR; TCRdb holds only in-frame clones, not every one. The sample records fewer than 250,000 clones, roughly 79% being singletons. The material sequenced was PBMCs. The receptor source for this set is a woman between 18 and 29 years old in good health and CMV-seronegative.

The J gene is TRBJ2-5, the V gene TRBV5-6; TRBD1 matches 12 bases. Trimming took 4 bases from V and 4 from J; bases not matched to a gene: 5. This CDR3 has 15 residues. CDR1 SGHDT and CDR2 YYEEEE come from the germline V gene. The CDR3: CASSAGQGARETQYF. The CDR3 bases are TGTGCCAGCAGCGCGGGACAGGGGGCGAGAGAGACCCAGTACTTC.

The rearrangement links TRBV6-5 to TRBJ2-7; 8 nucleotides match TRBD1. Unmatched junction bases numbered 8, after V lost 6 bases and J lost 4 bases. This CDR3 is 14 amino acids long. Germline-derived CDR1 and CDR2 are MNHEY and SVGAGI. For the CDR3, the DNA is TGTGCCAGCAGGACGGACAGGGATGGGTACGAGCAGTACTTC. Translated: CASRTDRDGYEQYF.

V gene TRBV28 combines with J gene TRBJ1-3, with D perhaps matching TRBD1 (6 bases). Trimming took off 3 bases at V and 2 bases at J, with 11 bases between the two ends. The CDR3 spans 15 residues. The germline V gene encodes CDR1 MDHEN and CDR2 SYDVKM. The CDR3 is CASSFSAGAGNTIYF. CDR3 sequence (DNA): TGTGCCAGCAGTTTCTCGGCAGGGGCTGGAAACACCATATATTTT.

The count of this clone is one. V and J are TRBV7-3 and TRBJ2-1; 10 bases map to TRBD1. This CDR3 has 16 residues. The ends lost 5 bases at V and 5 bases at J; junction bases unmatched: 9. CDR1 is SGHTA, CDR2 FQGTGA, per germline. The CDR3 is CASSKTGTGADNEQFF. The CDR3 DNA follows: TGTGCCAGCAGCAAAACCGGGACAGGGGCCGACAATGAGCAGTTCTTC.

This clone was seen a handful of times. This rearrangement joins TRBV5-1 to TRBJ1-2, with 7 bases aligning to TRBD1. Trimming removed 3 bases from V and 4 bases from J; junction bases left unmatched: 3. In germline, CDR1 is SGHRS, CDR2 YFSETQ. This CDR3 has 13 amino acids. The CDR3, as DNA: TGCGCCAGCAGCTGGGACAGCTCCTATGGCTACACCTTC. It is translated as CASSWDSSYGYTF.

This clone was detected a few times. The J gene is TRBJ2-7, the V gene TRBV19, with D possibly TRBD1 on 6 matching bases. The CDR3 sequence is 13 residues long. The V gene's germline CDR1 is LNHDA and CDR2 SQIVND (reference sequence). V was shortened by 5 bases and J by 3 bases, with 11 bases between the two germline ends. Here the CDR3 DNA reads TGTGCCAGTAGTGAAAACAGGGTCTACGAGCAGTACTTC. Protein product: CASSENRVYEQYF.

This clone was observed a few times. The chain recombines TRBV5-1 with TRBJ2-5; 7 bases are a match to TRBD1. CDR1 is SGHRS and CDR2 is YFSETQ in the germline V gene. With V trimmed by 0 bases and J by 4 bases, 6 bases remained unmatched. There are 15 residues in the CDR3. For the CDR3, the DNA is TGCGCCAGCAGCTTGGTGCAGGGGGTCGGAGAGACCCAGTACTTC. Residues: CASSLVQGVGETQYF.

The chain combines TRBV7-9 with TRBJ2-4; 7 nucleotides match TRBD2. The CDR3 totals 16 residues. The germline V gene has CDR1 SEHNR and CDR2 FQNEAQ (reference sequence). J lost 6 bases, V lost 4 bases, and 12 bases had no gene match. The CDR3 DNA reads TGTGCCAGCAGCTCCGAGTGGGAGGGTGTGGCAAACATTCAGTACTTC. As protein: CASSSEWEGVANIQYF.

The chain uses TRBV28 and TRBJ1-5; D unresolved. Germline V gives CDR1 MDHEN, CDR2 SYDVKM. V gave up 7 bases and J gave up 4 bases, with 8 bases separating them. The CDR3 runs 12 residues. In DNA, the CDR3 is TGTGCCAGCAACTACGGGAATCAGCCCCAGCATTTT. This encodes CASNYGNQPQHF.

The chain combines TRBV28 with TRBJ1-1; 8 positions match TRBD1. There are 15 residues in the CDR3. From germline, CDR1 is MDHEN and CDR2 SYDVKM. The J segment lost 10 bases and the V segment lost 7 bases, leaving 17 bases of the junction unmatched. The CDR3 loop reads CASNSGRLAGGSAFF. The DNA for the CDR3 is TGTGCCAGCAACTCTGGGAGGCTGGCAGGGGGCTCAGCTTTCTTT. The variable domain in full, completed from reference TRBV28 and TRBJ1-1, reads DVKVTQSSRYLVKRTGEKVFLECVQDMDHENMFWYRQDPGLGLRLIYFSYDVKMKEKGDIPEGYSVSREKKERFSLILESASTNQTSMYLCASNSGRLAGGSAFFGQGTRLTVV.

This clone was detected only once. The chain recombines TRBV4-1 with TRBJ2-7; possibly TRBD1 for D (5 bases). Between the trimmed V and J ends, which lost 0 bases and 0 bases, there was a span of 9 bases. The germline V gene encodes CDR1 MGHRA and CDR2 YSYEKL. This CDR3 has 15 amino acids. The CDR3 sequence: CASSQEGHSSYEQYF. The DNA for the CDR3 is TGCGCCAGCAGCCAAGAAGGACACAGCTCCTACGAGCAGTACTTC.

This chain connects TRBV2 to TRBJ1-1; D is possibly TRBD1 (5 bases). The CDR3 length is 13 residues. Germline-derived CDR1 and CDR2 are SNHLY and FYNNEI. Trimming removed 5 bases at V and 0 bases at J, with 7 bases between. CDR3 sequence (DNA): TGTGCCAGCAGTTGGGGGGTGAACACTGAAGCTTTCTTT. Translation: CASSWGVNTEAFF.

This clone was observed a single time. The chain is built from TRBV14 and TRBJ1-4; a weak D match, TRBD1 (5 bases). With 0 bases removed from V and 5 bases from J, the gap between germline ends came to 10 bases. Germline assignment: CDR1 SGHDN and CDR2 FVKESK. CDR3 length equals 15 residues. This chain's CDR3 is CASSQDRGSNEKLFF. For the CDR3, the DNA is TGTGCCAGCAGCCAAGATAGGGGCAGCAATGAAAAACTGTTTTTT.

The J gene is TRBJ2-7, the V gene TRBV15; a weak D match, TRBD2 (6 bases). Looked up from germline, CDR1 is LNHNV and CDR2 is YYDKDF (reference sequence). The CDR3 extends over 17 amino acids. Deletions cut 5 bases from V and 0 bases from J, with 20 bases between. This CDR3 reads CATSARGTGVLSYEQYF. CDR3 coding DNA: TGTGCCACCAGCGCACGGGGGACGGGAGTCCTCTCCTACGAGCAGTACTTC.

The chain recombines TRBV7-9 with TRBJ2-5; 9 positions agree with TRBD1. After removal of 6 bases from V and 5 bases from J, the junction contained 4 bases not matched to a gene. The CDR3 consists of 13 residues. Germline V gene data show CDR1 as SEHNR and CDR2 as FQNEAQ (reference sequence). CDR3 residues: CASRRGQGETQYF. The CDR3 nucleotides read TGTGCCAGCAGACGAGGACAGGGGGAGACCCAGTACTTC.

The chain combines TRBV7-9 with TRBJ2-3; no reliable D call. From germline, CDR1 is SEHNR and CDR2 FQNEAQ (reference sequence). Trimming removed 4 bases at V and 6 bases at J, with 11 bases between. The CDR3 sequence is 13 residues long. The CDR3 DNA reads as TGTGCCAGCAGCTCCCGCTACTCGGATACGCAGTATTTT. Its translation: CASSSRYSDTQYF.

The chain couples TRBV5-1 to TRBJ2-2; TRBD2 agrees at 14 bases. CDR1 is SGHRS, CDR2 YFSETQ, per germline. The CDR3 loop spans 19 amino acids. V shed 0 bases and J 1 base; nucleotides not matched to a gene: 5. The CDR3: CASSLAPTSGGVNTGELFF. The CDR3 DNA sequence: TGCGCCAGCAGCTTGGCTCCGACTAGCGGGGGGGTGAACACCGGGGAGCTGTTTTTT.

This chain uses TRBV7-2 with TRBJ2-7; 7 nucleotides match TRBD2. The CDR3 runs to 15 residues. The germline V gene has CDR1 SGHTA and CDR2 FQGNSA. Trimming removed 5 bases from V and 2 bases from J; junction bases left unmatched: 9. The CDR3: CASSPGWGGAYEQYF. CDR3 nucleotides: TGTGCCAGCAGCCCGGGGTGGGGGGGGGCCTACGAGCAGTACTTC.

The CDR3 DNA follows: TGTGCCAGCAGCCCTTCCATAGCGGGGGAAGAGACCCAGTACTTC. Amino acid sequence: CASSPSIAGEETQYF. This chain joins TRBV11-2 and TRBJ2-5; TRBD2 aligns across 9 bases. Germline CDR1 SGHAT, CDR2 FQNNGV. The CDR3 runs to 15 residues. V shed 5 bases, J shed 3 bases, and the junction held 7 bases outside the gene matches.

The rearrangement links TRBV28 to TRBJ1-4; D is uncertain. Per germline, CDR1 MDHEN and CDR2 SYDVKM. The CDR3 extends over 18 amino acids. V lost 6 bases and J lost 4, with 24 bases in between. DNA of the CDR3: TGTGCCAGCAGGGGCGTGGGAGCACATTATCAGCATAATGAAAAACTGTTTTTT. Translating gives CASRGVGAHYQHNEKLFF. Full variable domain (missing parts from reference TRBV28 and TRBJ1-4): DVKVTQSSRYLVKRTGEKVFLECVQDMDHENMFWYRQDPGLGLRLIYFSYDVKMKEKGDIPEGYSVSREKKERFSLILESASTNQTSMYLCASRGVGAHYQHNEKLFFGSGTQLSVL.

The chain uses TRBV6-5 and TRBJ2-1; 9 bases fit TRBD2. CDR3 length: 14 amino acids. Germline-derived CDR1 and CDR2 are MNHEY and SVGAGI. J was trimmed by 6 bases and V by 6 bases; bases with no gene match: 6. CDR3 nucleotides: TGTGCCAGCAGCCGGGGACTAGCAGGCAATGAGCAGTTCTTC. Amino acid sequence: CASSRGLAGNEQFF.

The chain combines TRBV7-2 with TRBJ1-4, with D tentatively TRBD1 (5 bases). This CDR3 comprises 14 residues. Germline V lookup: CDR1 SGHTA, CDR2 FQGNSA. V was cut by 3 bases and J by 5 bases, with 10 bases left in between. The CDR3 bases are TGTGCCAGCAGCTTGACAGCGCAAAATGAAAAACTGTTTTTT. It is translated as CASSLTAQNEKLFF.

This clone was seen once. The chain combines TRBV13 with TRBJ2-5; D is possibly TRBD2 (5 bases). CDR1 and CDR2 from the germline V gene are PRHDT and FYEKMQ (reference sequence). Trimming shortened V by 0 bases and J by 3 bases, and 20 bases separated the two germline ends. The CDR3 runs 18 residues. CDR3 nucleotides: TGTGCCAGCAGCTTAGGCCGTTTCTTGAAGGCCGGGAAAGAGACCCAGTACTTC. Amino acid sequence: CASSLGRFLKAGKETQYF.

J is TRBJ1-6 and V is TRBV6-4; unclear D gene. Trimming left V 5 bases short and J 12 bases short, with 11 bases between. The CDR3 sequence is 12 residues long. Germline V gives CDR1 MRHNA, CDR2 SNTAGT. The CDR3 spells CASSSFRGPLHF. The CDR3 DNA is TGTGCCAGCAGTTCTTTCCGGGGACCCCTCCACTTT.

This clone was seen only a few times. V usage is TRBV15 and J usage is TRBJ2-1, with 8 bases lining up with TRBD1. Germline V CDR1 and CDR2: LNHNV, YYDKDF (reference sequence). The V and J ends lost 2 bases and 6 bases, in that order; junction bases with no gene match: 9. There are 16 residues in the CDR3. CDR3 sequence (DNA): TGTGCCACCAGCAGACCTCCTCCCGGACAGGGCAATGAGCAGTTCTTC. Protein sequence: CATSRPPPGQGNEQFF.

The chain combines TRBV11-2 with TRBJ2-5; D is perhaps TRBD2 (5 bases). The CDR3 contains 14 residues. Germline CDR1 is SGHAT and CDR2 is FQNNGV. Trimming pared 4 bases from V and 7 bases from J, leaving 16 bases between. In DNA, the CDR3 is TGTGCCAGCAGCTCACAAGCGGCCCTGGCGACCCAGTACTTC. Translating gives CASSSQAALATQYF.

The V and J genes are TRBV28 and TRBJ1-5; tentatively, D is TRBD1 (6 bases). Germline assignment: CDR1 MDHEN and CDR2 SYDVKM. The CDR3 loop spans 13 amino acids. V lost 8 bases and J lost 4, with 12 bases in between. The CDR3 DNA is TGTGCCAGCTTAGGACAGCTAAATCAGCCCCAGCATTTT. This codes for CASLGQLNQPQHF.

About this clone: The junction does not match germline at one end; this may be a read error. This chain links TRBV30 with TRBJ1-1, with D uncertain. CDR3 length equals 15 residues. Germline loops: CDR1 GTSNPN, CDR2 SVGIG (reference sequence). CDR3 region: CAWSANGFGNTKAFF. The CDR3 bases are TGTGCCTGGAGTGCCAACGGCTTCGGGAACACTAAAGCTTTCTTT.

This chain joins TRBV9 and TRBJ2-2, with no clear D. The CDR3 has 12 residues. Germline V gene sequence: CDR1 SGDLS, CDR2 YYNGEE. V was clipped by 3 bases and J by 5 bases, with 5 bases between them. The DNA of the CDR3 is TGTGCCAGCAGCGGAGGAACCGGGGAGCTGTTTTTT. This translates into CASSGGTGELFF.

V is TRBV5-6 and J is TRBJ1-2; tentatively, D is TRBD1 (5 bases). This CDR3 spans 13 amino acids. Germline loops: CDR1 SGHDT, CDR2 YYEEEE. V was clipped by 4 bases and J by 4 bases, with 11 bases between them. CDR3 coding DNA: TGTGCCAGCAGCCCATCAGGGTTCTATGGCTACACCTTC. This translates into CASSPSGFYGYTF.

The gene calls are TRBV7-2 and TRBJ1-3, with unresolved D. Germline assignment: CDR1 SGHTA and CDR2 FQGNSA. The CDR3 is 17 amino acids. V lost 1 base, J lost 0 bases, and 13 bases lay in between. The CDR3 reads CASSLGDYLNSGNTIYF. In DNA, the CDR3 is TGTGCCAGCAGCTTAGGTGACTACCTCAACTCTGGAAACACCATATATTTT.

The CDR3 DNA follows: TGCGCCAGCAGCCAAGCTTTGGGACTAGCGGGAGGTTACGAGCAGTACTTC. Amino acids: CASSQALGLAGGYEQYF. The chain combines TRBV4-3 with TRBJ2-5, with 15 bases fitting TRBD2. The last part of the DNA fits TRBJ2-7 better; the J call may be wrong. The CDR3 length is 17 residues. The germline CDR1 and CDR2 sequences are LGHNA and YSLEER.